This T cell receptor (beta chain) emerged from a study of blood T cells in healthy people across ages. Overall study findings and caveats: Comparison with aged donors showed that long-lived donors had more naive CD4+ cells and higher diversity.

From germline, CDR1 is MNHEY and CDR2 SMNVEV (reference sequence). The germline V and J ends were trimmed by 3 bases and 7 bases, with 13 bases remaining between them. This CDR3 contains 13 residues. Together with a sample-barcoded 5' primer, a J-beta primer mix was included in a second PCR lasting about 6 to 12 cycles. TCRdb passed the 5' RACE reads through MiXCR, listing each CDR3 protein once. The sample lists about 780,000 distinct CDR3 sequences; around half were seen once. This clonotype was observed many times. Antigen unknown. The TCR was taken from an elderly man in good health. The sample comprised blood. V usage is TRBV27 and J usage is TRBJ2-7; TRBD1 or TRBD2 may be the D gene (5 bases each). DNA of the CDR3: TGTGCCAGCAGTTTCCCCTCGGGACGAGAGCAGTACTTC. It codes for CASSFPSGREQYF.